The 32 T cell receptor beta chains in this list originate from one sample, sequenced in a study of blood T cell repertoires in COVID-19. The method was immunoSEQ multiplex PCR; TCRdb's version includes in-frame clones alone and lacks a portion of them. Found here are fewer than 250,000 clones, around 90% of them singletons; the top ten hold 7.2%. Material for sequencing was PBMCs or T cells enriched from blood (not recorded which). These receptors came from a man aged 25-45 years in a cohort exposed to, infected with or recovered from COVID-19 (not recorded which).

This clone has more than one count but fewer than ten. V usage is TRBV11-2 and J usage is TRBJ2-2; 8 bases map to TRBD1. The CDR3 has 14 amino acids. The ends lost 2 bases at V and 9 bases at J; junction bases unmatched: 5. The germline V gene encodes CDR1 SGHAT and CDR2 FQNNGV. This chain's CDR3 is CASSLSQGARELFF. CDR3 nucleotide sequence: TGTGCCAGCAGCTTAAGTCAGGGGGCCAGGGAGCTGTTTTTT.

CDR3 sequence (DNA): TGTGCCAGCAGCTTAGGGAGTGCAGGGTCAAGGACAGATACGCAGTATTTT. Its translation: CASSLGSAGSRTDTQYF. The V and J genes are TRBV7-9 and TRBJ2-3, with a weak D call TRBD1 (5 bases). CDR1 and CDR2 (germline): SEHNR, FQNEAQ (reference sequence). Deletions cut 1 base from V and 3 bases from J, with 17 bases between. This CDR3 is 17 amino acids long. Filled out from reference TRBV7-9 and TRBJ2-3, the complete variable domain reads DTGVSQNPRHKITKRGQNVTFRCDPISEHNRLYWYRQTLGQGPEFLTYFQNEAQLEKSRLLSDRFSAERPKGSFSTLEIQRTEQGDSAMYLCASSLGSAGSRTDTQYFGPGTRLTVL.

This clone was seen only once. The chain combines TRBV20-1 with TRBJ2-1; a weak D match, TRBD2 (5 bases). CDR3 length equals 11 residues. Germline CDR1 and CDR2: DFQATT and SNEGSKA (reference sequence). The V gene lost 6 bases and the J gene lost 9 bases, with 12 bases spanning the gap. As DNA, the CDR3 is TGCAGTGCCGGCCGGGGTCCTGAGCAGTTCTTC. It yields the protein CSAGRGPEQFF.

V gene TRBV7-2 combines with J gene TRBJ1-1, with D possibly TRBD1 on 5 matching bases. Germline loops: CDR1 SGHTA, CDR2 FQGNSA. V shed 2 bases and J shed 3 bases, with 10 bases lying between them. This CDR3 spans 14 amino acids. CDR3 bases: TGTGCCAGCAGCTTATACAAAGGGGACACTGAAGCTTTCTTT. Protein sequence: CASSLYKGDTEAFF.

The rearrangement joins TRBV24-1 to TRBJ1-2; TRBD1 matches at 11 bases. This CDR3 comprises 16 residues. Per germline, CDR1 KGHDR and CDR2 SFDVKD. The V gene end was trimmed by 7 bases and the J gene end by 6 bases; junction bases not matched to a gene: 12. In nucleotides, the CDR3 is TGTGCCACCAGAGGGACAGGGGGGGAGAGGGGCCATGGCTACACCTTC. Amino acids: CATRGTGGERGHGYTF.

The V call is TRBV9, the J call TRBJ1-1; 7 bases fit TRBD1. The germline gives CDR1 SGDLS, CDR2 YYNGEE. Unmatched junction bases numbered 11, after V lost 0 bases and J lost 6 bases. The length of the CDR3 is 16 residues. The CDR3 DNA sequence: TGTGCCAGCAGCGTAGGCGAAGGGGGCGGTAATTCTGAAGCTTTCTTT. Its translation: CASSVGEGGGNSEAFF. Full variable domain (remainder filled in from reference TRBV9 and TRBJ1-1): DSGVTQTPKHLITATGQRVTLRCSPRSGDLSVYWYQQSLDQGLQFLIQYYNGEERAKGNILERFSAQQFPDLHSELNLSSLELGDSALYFCASSVGEGGGNSEAFFGQGTRLTVV.

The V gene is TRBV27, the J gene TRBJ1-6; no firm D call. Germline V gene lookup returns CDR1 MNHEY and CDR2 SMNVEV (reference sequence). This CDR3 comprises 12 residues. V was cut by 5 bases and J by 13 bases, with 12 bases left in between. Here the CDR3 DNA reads TGTGCCAGCAGTAGCCCCCTCAATCCCCTCCACTTT. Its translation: CASSSPLNPLHF.

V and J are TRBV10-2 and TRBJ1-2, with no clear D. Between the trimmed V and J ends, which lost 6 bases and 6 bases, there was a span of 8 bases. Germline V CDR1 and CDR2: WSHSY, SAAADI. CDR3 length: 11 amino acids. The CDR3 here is CASRATDGYTF. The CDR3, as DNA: TGCGCCAGCAGAGCTACGGATGGCTACACCTTC.

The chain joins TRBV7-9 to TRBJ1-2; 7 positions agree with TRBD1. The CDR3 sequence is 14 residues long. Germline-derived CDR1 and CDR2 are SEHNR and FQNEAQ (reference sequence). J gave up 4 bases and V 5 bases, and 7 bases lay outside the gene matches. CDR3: CASSPRTGLYGYTF. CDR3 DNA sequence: TGTGCCAGCAGCCCCCGGACAGGCCTCTATGGCTACACCTTC.

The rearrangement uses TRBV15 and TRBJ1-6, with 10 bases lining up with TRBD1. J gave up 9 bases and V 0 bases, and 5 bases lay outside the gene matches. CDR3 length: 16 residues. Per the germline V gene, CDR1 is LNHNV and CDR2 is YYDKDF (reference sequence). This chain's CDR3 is CATSRDRGTGVSPLHF. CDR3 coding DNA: TGTGCCACCAGCAGAGATCGTGGGACAGGGGTTTCACCCCTCCACTTT.

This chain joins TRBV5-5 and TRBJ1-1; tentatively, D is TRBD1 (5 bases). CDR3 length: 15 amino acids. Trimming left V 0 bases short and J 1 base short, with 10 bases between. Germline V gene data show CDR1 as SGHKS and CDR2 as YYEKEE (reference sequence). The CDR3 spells CASSLVAGPNTEAFF. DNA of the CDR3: TGTGCCAGCAGCTTGGTGGCAGGGCCGAACACTGAAGCTTTCTTT.

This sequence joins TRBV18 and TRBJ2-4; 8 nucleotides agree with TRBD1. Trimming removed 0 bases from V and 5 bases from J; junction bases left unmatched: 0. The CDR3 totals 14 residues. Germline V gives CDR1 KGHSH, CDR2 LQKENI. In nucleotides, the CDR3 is TGTGCCAGCTCACCACCGGACAGGGAAAACATTCAGTACTTC. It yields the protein CASSPPDRENIQYF.

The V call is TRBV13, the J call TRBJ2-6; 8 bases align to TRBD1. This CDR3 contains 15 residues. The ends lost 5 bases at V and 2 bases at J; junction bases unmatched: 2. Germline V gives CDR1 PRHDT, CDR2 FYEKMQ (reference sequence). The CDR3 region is CASSLQGAGANVLTF. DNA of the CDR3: TGTGCCAGCAGCCTACAGGGGGCTGGGGCCAACGTCCTGACTTTC.

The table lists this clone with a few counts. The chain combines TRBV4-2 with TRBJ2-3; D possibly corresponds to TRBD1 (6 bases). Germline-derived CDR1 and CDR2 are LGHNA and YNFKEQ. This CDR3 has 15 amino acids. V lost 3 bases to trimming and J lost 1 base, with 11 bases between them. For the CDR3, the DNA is TGTGCCAGCAGCCAGGCGAACAGGGGCACAGATACGCAGTATTTT. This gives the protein CASSQANRGTDTQYF.

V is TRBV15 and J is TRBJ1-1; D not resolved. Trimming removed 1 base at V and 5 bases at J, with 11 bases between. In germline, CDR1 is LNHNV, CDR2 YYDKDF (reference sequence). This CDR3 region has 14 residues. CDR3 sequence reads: CATSRAIYGTEAFF. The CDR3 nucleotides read TGTGCCACCAGCAGAGCCATCTACGGGACTGAAGCTTTCTTT.

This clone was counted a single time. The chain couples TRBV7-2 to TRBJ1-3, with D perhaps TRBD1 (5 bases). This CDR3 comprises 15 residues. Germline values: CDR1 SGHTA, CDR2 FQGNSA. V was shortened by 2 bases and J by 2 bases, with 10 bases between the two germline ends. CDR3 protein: CASSLRGVAGNTIYF. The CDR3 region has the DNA TGTGCCAGCAGCTTACGGGGGGTGGCTGGAAACACCATATATTTT.

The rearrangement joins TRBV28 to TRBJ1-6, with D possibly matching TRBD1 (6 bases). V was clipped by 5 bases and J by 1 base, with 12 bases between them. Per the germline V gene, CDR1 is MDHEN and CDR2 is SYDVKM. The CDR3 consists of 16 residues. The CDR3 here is CASSPRGRSYNSPLHF. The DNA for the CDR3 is TGTGCCAGCAGTCCCAGGGGCAGGTCCTATAATTCACCCCTCCACTTT.

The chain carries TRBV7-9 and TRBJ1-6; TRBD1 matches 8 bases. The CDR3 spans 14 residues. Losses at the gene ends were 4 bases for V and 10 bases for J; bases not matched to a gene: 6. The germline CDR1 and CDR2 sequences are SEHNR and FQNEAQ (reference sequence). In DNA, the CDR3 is TGTGCCAGCAGCTCCGGACAGGGAGAGTCACCCCTCCACTTT. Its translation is CASSSGQGESPLHF. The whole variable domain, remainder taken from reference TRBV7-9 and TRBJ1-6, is DTGVSQNPRHKITKRGQNVTFRCDPISEHNRLYWYRQTLGQGPEFLTYFQNEAQLEKSRLLSDRFSAERPKGSFSTLEIQRTEQGDSAMYLCASSSGQGESPLHFGNGTRLTVT.

This CDR3 reads CATSDYKPGQRYNEQFF. In nucleotides, the CDR3 is TGTGCCACCAGTGATTATAAACCGGGACAGAGATACAATGAGCAGTTCTTC. The chain joins TRBV24-1 to TRBJ2-1, with 7 bases fitting TRBD1. CDR3 length: 17 amino acids. Trimming at V came to 2 bases and at J to 4 bases, leaving 10 bases not matched to a gene. Germline V gene data show CDR1 as KGHDR and CDR2 as SFDVKD.

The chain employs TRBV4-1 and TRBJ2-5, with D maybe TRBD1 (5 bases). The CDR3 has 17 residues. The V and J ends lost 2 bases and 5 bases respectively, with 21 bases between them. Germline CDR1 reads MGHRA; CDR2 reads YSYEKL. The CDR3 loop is CASSQTPRAGSLETQYF. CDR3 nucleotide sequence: TGCGCCAGCAGCCAAACCCCCCGGGCAGGGTCTCTGGAGACCCAGTACTTC.

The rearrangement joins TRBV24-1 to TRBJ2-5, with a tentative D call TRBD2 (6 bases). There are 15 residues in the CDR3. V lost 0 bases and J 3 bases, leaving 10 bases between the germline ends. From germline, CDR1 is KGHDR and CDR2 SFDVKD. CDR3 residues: CATSDLRGEEETQYF. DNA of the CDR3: TGTGCCACCAGTGATTTGAGAGGGGAGGAAGAGACCCAGTACTTC.

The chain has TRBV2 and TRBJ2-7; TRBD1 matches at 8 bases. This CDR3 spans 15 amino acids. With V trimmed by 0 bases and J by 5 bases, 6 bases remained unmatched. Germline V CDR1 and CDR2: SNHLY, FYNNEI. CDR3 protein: CASSEAHQGANEQYF. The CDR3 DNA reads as TGTGCCAGCAGTGAAGCCCATCAGGGGGCTAACGAGCAGTACTTC.

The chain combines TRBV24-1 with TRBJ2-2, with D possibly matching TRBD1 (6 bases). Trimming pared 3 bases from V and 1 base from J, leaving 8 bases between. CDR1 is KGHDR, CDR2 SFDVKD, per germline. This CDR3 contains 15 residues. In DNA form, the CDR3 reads TGTGCCACCAGTGATCCGGACAGGAACACCGGGGAGCTGTTTTTT. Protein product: CATSDPDRNTGELFF.

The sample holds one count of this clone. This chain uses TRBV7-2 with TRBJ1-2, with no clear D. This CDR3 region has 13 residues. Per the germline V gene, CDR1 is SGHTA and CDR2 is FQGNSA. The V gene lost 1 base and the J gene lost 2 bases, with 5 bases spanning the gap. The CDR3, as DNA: TGTGCCAGCAGCTTAGGGCCAAACTATGGCTACACCTTC. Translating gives CASSLGPNYGYTF.

The CDR3 region is CASSESLGRRAGLHNIQYF. In nucleotides, the CDR3 is TGCGCCAGCAGTGAGTCCCTCGGAAGACGAGCGGGATTACACAACATTCAGTACTTC. The rearrangement uses TRBV10-2 and TRBJ2-4; 7 bases are a match to TRBD2. Trimming took 0 bases from V and 7 from J; bases not matched to a gene: 18. The length of the CDR3 is 19 residues. Germline V CDR1 and CDR2: WSHSY, SAAADI.

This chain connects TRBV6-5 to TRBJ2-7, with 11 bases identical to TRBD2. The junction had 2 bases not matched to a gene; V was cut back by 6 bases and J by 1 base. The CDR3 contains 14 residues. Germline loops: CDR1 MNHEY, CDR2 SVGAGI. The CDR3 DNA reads TGTGCCAGCAGCGGGACTAGCGGTTCCTACGAGCAGTACTTC. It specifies CASSGTSGSYEQYF.

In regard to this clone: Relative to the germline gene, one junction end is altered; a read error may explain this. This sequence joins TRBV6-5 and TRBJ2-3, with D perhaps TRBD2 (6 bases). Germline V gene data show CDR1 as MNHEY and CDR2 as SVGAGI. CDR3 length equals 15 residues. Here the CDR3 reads CASSYSGVFTDTQYF. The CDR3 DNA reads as TGTGCCAGCAGCTACTCGGGAGTCTTCACAGATACGCAGTATTTT.

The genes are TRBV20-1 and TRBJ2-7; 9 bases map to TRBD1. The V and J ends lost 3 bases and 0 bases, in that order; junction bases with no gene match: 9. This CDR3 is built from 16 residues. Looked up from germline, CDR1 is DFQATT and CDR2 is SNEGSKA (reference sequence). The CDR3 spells CSASFPTGGRSYEQYF. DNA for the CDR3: TGCAGTGCTAGTTTTCCCACAGGGGGCCGCTCCTACGAGCAGTACTTC.

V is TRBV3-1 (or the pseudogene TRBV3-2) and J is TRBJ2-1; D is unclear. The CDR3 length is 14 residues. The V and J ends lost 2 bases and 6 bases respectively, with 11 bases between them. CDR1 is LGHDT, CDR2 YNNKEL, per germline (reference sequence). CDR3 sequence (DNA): TGTGCCAGCAGCCAAACTCCCCGCATCAATGAGCAGTTCTTC. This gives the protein CASSQTPRINEQFF.

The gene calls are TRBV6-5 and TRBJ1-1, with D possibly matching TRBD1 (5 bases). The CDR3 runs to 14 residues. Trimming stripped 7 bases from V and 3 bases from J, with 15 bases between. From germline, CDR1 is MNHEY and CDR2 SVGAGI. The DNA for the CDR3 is TGTGCCAGCACACGGACACCTATTTACACTGAAGCTTTCTTT. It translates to CASTRTPIYTEAFF.

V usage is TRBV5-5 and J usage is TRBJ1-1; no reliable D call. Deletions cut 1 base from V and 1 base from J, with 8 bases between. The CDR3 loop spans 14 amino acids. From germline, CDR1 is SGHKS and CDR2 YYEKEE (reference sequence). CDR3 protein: CASSLSWSNTEAFF. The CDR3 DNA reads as TGTGCCAGCAGCTTGAGCTGGTCGAACACTGAAGCTTTCTTT.

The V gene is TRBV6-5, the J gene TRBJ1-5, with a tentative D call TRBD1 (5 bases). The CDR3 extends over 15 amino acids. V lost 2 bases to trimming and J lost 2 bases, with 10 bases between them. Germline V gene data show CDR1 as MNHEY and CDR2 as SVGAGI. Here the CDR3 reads CASSYKGPGNQPQHF. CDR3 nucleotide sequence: TGTGCCAGCAGTTACAAGGGGCCGGGCAATCAGCCCCAGCATTTT.